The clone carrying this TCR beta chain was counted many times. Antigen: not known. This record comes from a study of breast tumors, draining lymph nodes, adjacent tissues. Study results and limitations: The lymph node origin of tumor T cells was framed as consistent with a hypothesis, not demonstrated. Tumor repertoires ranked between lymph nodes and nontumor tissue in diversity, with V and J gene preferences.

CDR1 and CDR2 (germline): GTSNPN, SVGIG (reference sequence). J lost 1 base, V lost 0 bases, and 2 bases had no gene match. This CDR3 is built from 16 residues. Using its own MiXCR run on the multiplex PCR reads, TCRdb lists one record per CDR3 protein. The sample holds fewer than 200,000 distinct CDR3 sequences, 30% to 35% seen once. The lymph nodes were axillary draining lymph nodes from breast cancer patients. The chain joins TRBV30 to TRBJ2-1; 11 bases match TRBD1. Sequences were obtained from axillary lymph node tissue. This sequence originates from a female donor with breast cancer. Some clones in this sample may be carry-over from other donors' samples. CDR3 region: CAWSVRDRGSYNEQFF. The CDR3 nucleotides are TGTGCCTGGAGTGTACGGGACAGGGGGTCCTACAATGAGCAGTTCTTC.